Shown below are 9 T cell receptor beta chains from a single sample sequenced in a study of glioma-infiltrating T cells. Using RNA template, CDR3s of TCR alpha and beta were amplified with iRepertoire arm-PCR. A single record per CDR3 protein comes from TCRdb applying MiXCR to the multiplex PCR reads. The repertoire includes approximately 45,000 distinct CDR3 sequences, about a fifth of them detected once, and 5% to 6.5% sits in the top ten. Specimen: glioma tissue, nonneoplastic brain tissue, or PBMCs (not recorded which). These receptors originate from a human donor with low-grade glioma or glioblastoma, undergoing nonglioma brain surgery, or in good health (not recorded which).

The V call is TRBV29-1, the J call TRBJ1-3, with D unresolved. This CDR3 spans 11 amino acids. Deletions cut 7 bases from V and 2 bases from J, with 6 bases between. Looked up from germline, CDR1 is SQVTM and CDR2 is ANQGSEA. The DNA for the CDR3 is TGCAGCGCCGGAACTGGAAACACCATATATTTT. Translated, it gives CSAGTGNTIYF.

In its sample, this clonotype was seen many times. V is TRBV12-3 or TRBV12-4 and J is TRBJ1-1; perhaps TRBD1 as D (5 bases). CDR3 length: 16 residues. Trimming cost V 2 bases and J 1 base, with 14 bases left between them. The CDR3 spells CASSLSPGGTNTEAFF. DNA for the CDR3: TGTGCCAGCAGTTTAAGCCCCGGGGGAACGAACACTGAAGCTTTCTTT.

The table lists this clonotype with a few counts. The rearrangement links TRBV19 to TRBJ2-1, with D unclear. Trimming took off 9 bases at V and 5 bases at J, with 14 bases between the two ends. The CDR3 runs 13 residues. From germline, CDR1 is LNHDA and CDR2 SQIVND (reference sequence). Here the CDR3 reads CASAPLGHNEQFF. CDR3 DNA sequence: TGTGCCAGCGCCCCGCTAGGCCACAATGAGCAGTTCTTC.

Only one count was recorded for this clonotype. The chain uses TRBV20-1 and TRBJ2-5; 10 bases fit TRBD1. The CDR3 spans 15 residues. V lost 4 bases and J lost 3; bases outside the gene matches: 8. Germline CDR1 and CDR2: DFQATT and SNEGSKA (reference sequence). The CDR3 DNA reads TGCAGTGCTATCTTTGTGGGGACAGGGGAAGAGACCCAGTACTTC. Translated: CSAIFVGTGEETQYF.

This clonotype was counted at least ten times. The chain carries TRBV28 and TRBJ2-2; D is unresolved. Germline values: CDR1 MDHEN, CDR2 SYDVKM. Trimming stripped 6 bases from V and 7 bases from J, with 9 bases between. The CDR3 extends over 12 amino acids. The CDR3, as DNA: TGTGCCAGCAGGACCCAGCTCGGGGAGCTGTTTTTT. Protein: CASRTQLGELFF.

About this clonotype: A much bigger clone sits one base away, suggesting this may be a read error. This chain links TRBV19 with TRBJ1-6; no reliable D call. The CDR3 consists of 14 residues. V shed 5 bases and J shed 8 bases, with 13 bases lying between them. Germline V gives CDR1 LNHDA, CDR2 SQIVND (reference sequence). CDR3 in amino acids: CASSWTTSDSPLHF. CDR3 DNA sequence: TGTGCCAGTAGTTGGACGACAAGTGATTCACCCCTCCACTTT.

The chain has TRBV18 and TRBJ2-7; 10 bases line up with TRBD2. Germline V gene data show CDR1 as KGHSH and CDR2 as LQKENI. The CDR3 is 20 amino acids. V was pared by 3 bases and J by 2 bases, with 19 bases of the junction left unmatched. The CDR3 sequence: CASSPPESGRGTLLAYEQYF. The CDR3 DNA sequence: TGTGCCAGCTCACCCCCCGAAAGCGGGAGGGGAACCTTGTTGGCCTACGAGCAGTACTTC.

This clonotype was observed at least ten times. The V and J genes are TRBV20-1 and TRBJ2-7; D gene uncertain. This CDR3 is 13 amino acids long. Trimming pared 3 bases from V and 0 bases from J, leaving 9 bases between. Germline CDR1 is DFQATT and CDR2 is SNEGSKA (reference sequence). Written as DNA, the CDR3 is TGCAGTGCTAGCCTGACCCGCTCCTACGAGCAGTACTTC. This encodes CSASLTRSYEQYF.

This clonotype was counted ten times or more. The V call is TRBV20-1, the J call TRBJ2-1; no definite D call. Germline V CDR1 and CDR2: DFQATT, SNEGSKA (reference sequence). CDR3 length: 15 residues. V lost 1 base to trimming and J lost 3 bases, with 13 bases between them. In nucleotides, the CDR3 is TGCAGTGCTAGAGCCTTGACACCTGACTACAATGAGCAGTTCTTC. This encodes CSARALTPDYNEQFF.